The clone carrying this TCR beta chain was counted a single time. The sample originates from a study of shared clonotypes between healthy human individuals. Only in-frame clones appear in the TCRdb table, and some are missing; sequencing was by immunoSEQ multiplex PCR. The table has nearly 1,000,000 clones, around 80% seen once. The clonotype was recovered from a man aged 18 to 29 in good health. The specimen was memory CD4+ T cells sorted from blood. Subset here: CD45RA-negative fraction.

The DNA for the CDR3 is TGTGCCAGCAGCACCCTGGTGGGGGCCGCCTACGAGCAGTACTTC. Its translation is CASSTLVGAAYEQYF. The V gene is TRBV7-2, the J gene TRBJ2-7; D perhaps matches TRBD1 (6 bases). CDR3 size: 15 residues. Germline V lookup: CDR1 SGHTA, CDR2 FQGNSA. The V end was cut by 5 bases, the J end by 2 bases, with 16 bases between.